This TCR beta chain was sequenced in a study of response to subunit inactivated influenza vaccine. Regarding the study as a whole: There was a suggestion from the authors that each seasonal influenza vaccination recruits few new T cells.

This clonotype has only one observation. The antigen is undetermined. TCRdb processed the RT-PCR reads anew with MiXCR; each CDR3 protein has one entry. The sample lists 500,000 to 600,000 distinct CDR3 sequences, around 15% occurring once. The CDR3 is made up of 14 amino acids. V lost 2 bases, J lost 4 bases, and 11 bases lay in between. The germline V gene encodes CDR1 SGHTA and CDR2 FQGNSA. The TCR sequence derives from a man in his fifties or sixties who received an inactivated influenza vaccine. Sequencing was performed on PBMCs from blood, taken 11 to 12 days after vaccination. The chain uses TRBV7-2 and TRBJ1-1, with D possibly being TRBD1 (5 bases). The CDR3 loop is CASSLRGMGTEAFF. In DNA, the CDR3 is TGTGCCAGCAGCTTACGGGGGATGGGCACTGAAGCTTTCTTT.